The T cell receptor beta chain described here comes from a study of T cell responses to AZD1222 COVID-19 vaccine. With 1 base removed from V and 5 bases from J, the gap between germline ends came to 12 bases. From germline, CDR1 is SEHNR and CDR2 FQNEAQ (reference sequence). This CDR3 has 14 amino acids. Clones were read by immunoSEQ multiplex PCR, and TCRdb kept only the in-frame ones, dropping some. Of under 60,000 clones listed, approximately 90% are singletons. Worth noting for this clone: No antigen is known for it.

Findings and limits, study-wide: Only a handful of people who got AZD1222 tested seropositive at baseline. In all cases, repertoires were sampled only after the peak T cell response.

The TCR sequence derives from an adult who received the AZD1222 COVID-19 vaccine. This specimen consisted of peripheral blood, obtained 28 days after the second AZD1222 dose. V is TRBV7-9 and J is TRBJ2-7, with D perhaps TRBD2 (5 bases). The CDR3 DNA follows: TGTGCCAGCAGCTTAGACCGAGGGATCGACGAGCAGTACTTC. It codes for CASSLDRGIDEQYF.